This T cell receptor beta chain was observed in a study of graft-versus-host responses after intestinal transplantation. Generated by immunoSEQ multiplex PCR, the TCRdb table keeps only in-frame clones and is missing some. The top ten hold approximately 17% of the sample, which has about 98,000 clones, roughly four fifths seen once. A note on this clone: Its antigen is unknown.

V was trimmed by 5 bases and J by 13 bases, leaving 3 bases between them. In germline, CDR1 is MNHNY, CDR2 SVGAGI (reference sequence). The length of the CDR3 is 9 residues. The source of this sequence is a human donor who received an intestinal transplant. The sequenced sample was unstimulated CD8+ T cells sorted from spleen or lymph node cells, obtained before intestinal transplant. This chain connects TRBV6-6 to TRBJ1-6; D is unclear. CDR3 nucleotides: TGTGCCAGCAGTCCGCCCCTCCACTTT. Translating it yields CASSPPLHF.